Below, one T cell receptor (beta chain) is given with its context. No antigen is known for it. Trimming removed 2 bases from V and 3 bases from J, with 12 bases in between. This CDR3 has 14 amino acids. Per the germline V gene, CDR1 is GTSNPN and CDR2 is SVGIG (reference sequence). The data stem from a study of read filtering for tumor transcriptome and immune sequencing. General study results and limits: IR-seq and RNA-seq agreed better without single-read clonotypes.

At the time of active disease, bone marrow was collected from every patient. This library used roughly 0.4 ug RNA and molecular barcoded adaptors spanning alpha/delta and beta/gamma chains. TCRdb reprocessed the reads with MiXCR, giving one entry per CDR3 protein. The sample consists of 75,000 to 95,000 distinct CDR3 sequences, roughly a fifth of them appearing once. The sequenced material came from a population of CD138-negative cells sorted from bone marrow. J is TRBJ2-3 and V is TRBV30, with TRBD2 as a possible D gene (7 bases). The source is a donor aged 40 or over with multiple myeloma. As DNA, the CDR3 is TGTGCCTGGAGTCGCGGGGGCGGAACAGATACGCAGTATTTT. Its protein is CAWSRGGGTDTQYF.